Shown below are 21 T cell receptor beta chains from a single sample sequenced in a study of CD8 T cells in ankylosing spondylitis. TCRdb ran MiXCR on the 5' RACE reads and lists one entry per CDR3 protein. The repertoire holds approximately 220,000 distinct CDR3 sequences, around a quarter seen once, with 6.6% in the top ten. Material: blood, either unsorted or a sorted T cell fraction (not recorded which). The source is a male donor with ankylosing spondylitis or in good health (not recorded which).

The chain combines TRBV7-2 with TRBJ2-3; a weak D match, TRBD2 (6 bases). V was cut by 0 bases and J by 1 base, with 8 bases left in between. Germline lookup yields CDR1 SGHTA and CDR2 FQGNSA. CDR3 size: 15 residues. In DNA, the CDR3 is TGTGCCAGCAGCTTAGCGGAGCGGGGCACAGATACGCAGTATTTT. The encoded protein is CASSLAERGTDTQYF.

This chain joins TRBV20-1 and TRBJ2-1, with 12 bases matching TRBD2. Germline CDR1 and CDR2: DFQATT and SNEGSKA (reference sequence). V gave up 0 bases and J gave up 6 bases; unmatched junction bases: 3. This CDR3 contains 15 residues. CDR3 nucleotides: TGCAGTGCTAGAGATCCTAGCGGGAGGGCCAATGAGCAGTTCTTC. It specifies CSARDPSGRANEQFF.

This clonotype was found many times. The chain employs TRBV6-5 and TRBJ1-2; D unclear. The V gene lost 0 bases and the J gene lost 5 bases, with 7 bases spanning the gap. This CDR3 region has 13 residues. From germline, CDR1 is MNHEY and CDR2 SVGAGI. The CDR3 sequence is CASSYSSSYGYTF. The CDR3 nucleotides are TGTGCCAGCAGTTACTCGTCATCATATGGCTACACCTTC.

In this sample, this clonotype turned up many times. The chain is built from TRBV6-2 or TRBV6-3 and TRBJ2-7; D is perhaps TRBD2 (7 bases). V was pared by 9 bases and J by 5 bases, with 17 bases between. This CDR3 spans 13 amino acids. Germline loops: CDR1 MNHEY, CDR2 SVGEGT. In DNA, the CDR3 is TGTGCCAGTCGCGGGGGCCGCCGAGACGAGCAGTACTTC. This gives the protein CASRGGRRDEQYF.

This clonotype has a count of ten or more. The chain recombines TRBV5-1 with TRBJ1-1, with D unclear. This CDR3 has 17 amino acids. Trimming removed 1 base at V and 0 bases at J, with 16 bases between. CDR1 SGHRS and CDR2 YFSETQ come from the germline V gene. The CDR3 loop reads CASSLTEARTLNTEAFF. The DNA for the CDR3 is TGCGCCAGCAGCTTGACCGAAGCAAGGACTCTGAACACTGAAGCTTTCTTT. Combining the CDR3 with reference TRBV5-1 and TRBJ1-1 gives the whole variable domain KAGVTQTPRYLIKTRGQQVTLSCSPISGHRSVSWYQQTPGQGLQFLFEYFSETQRNKGNFPGRFSGRQFSNSRSEMNVSTLELGDSALYLCASSLTEARTLNTEAFFGQGTRLTVV.

The CDR3 loop reads CASSLGQHPYEQYF. The CDR3, as DNA: TGTGCCAGCAGCTTAGGGCAGCACCCCTACGAGCAGTACTTC. The V call is TRBV7-9, the J call TRBJ2-7; D unclear. There are 14 residues in the CDR3. Trimming removed 1 base from V and 2 bases from J, with 9 bases in between. The germline V gene encodes CDR1 SEHNR and CDR2 FQNEAQ (reference sequence).

The V call is TRBV30, the J call TRBJ1-1; TRBD1 might be the D (5 bases). This CDR3 is 12 amino acids long. Per germline, CDR1 GTSNPN and CDR2 SVGIG (reference sequence). The V end lost 0 bases, the J end lost 8 bases, and 10 bases lay between the germline ends. CDR3 in DNA: TGTGCCTGGAGTGTCCCGGGGCGAGAAGCTTTCTTT. Its translation is CAWSVPGREAFF.

The chain carries TRBV15 and TRBJ1-6; the D is unclear. Between the trimmed V and J ends, which lost 2 bases and 8 bases, there was a span of 13 bases. The germline gives CDR1 LNHNV, CDR2 YYDKDF (reference sequence). This CDR3 is 15 amino acids long. The chain's CDR3 is CATSRHQKGDSPLHF. CDR3 in DNA: TGTGCCACCAGCAGACATCAAAAGGGTGATTCACCCCTCCACTTT.

This clonotype was counted at least ten times. The chain combines TRBV5-1 with TRBJ1-2, with 8 bases lining up with TRBD1. The ends lost 5 bases at V and 1 base at J; junction bases unmatched: 7. The germline gives CDR1 SGHRS, CDR2 YFSETQ. The CDR3 runs to 15 residues. CDR3: CASRSARGLNYGYTF. The CDR3 region has the DNA TGCGCCAGCAGAAGTGCCAGGGGGCTTAACTATGGCTACACCTTC.

The chain combines TRBV9 with TRBJ2-5, with D maybe TRBD2 (6 bases). V lost 0 bases and J 5 bases, leaving 14 bases between the germline ends. This CDR3 comprises 15 residues. The V gene's germline CDR1 is SGDLS and CDR2 YYNGEE. The CDR3 is CASSVVGTSGETQYF. As DNA, the CDR3 is TGTGCCAGCAGCGTAGTCGGAACAAGCGGGGAGACCCAGTACTTC.

This clonotype appeared many times. The genes are TRBV12-3 or TRBV12-4 and TRBJ1-5; D gene uncertain. The CDR3 runs to 12 residues. V lost 5 bases and J 7 bases, leaving 9 bases between the germline ends. Written as DNA, the CDR3 is TGTGCCAGCAGTGAGGATCGACAGCCCCAGCATTTT. It yields the protein CASSEDRQPQHF.

The chain has TRBV6-1 and TRBJ2-7, with D possibly matching TRBD1 (5 bases). Germline assignment: CDR1 MNHNS and CDR2 SASEGT. The CDR3 extends over 14 amino acids. V was clipped by 5 bases and J by 6 bases, with 17 bases between them. The CDR3 nucleotides read TGTGCCAGCAGTCAAGACCCCTGGGGCTCCGAGCAGTACTTC. Translating it yields CASSQDPWGSEQYF.

Ten or more counts support this clonotype. V usage is TRBV4-1 and J usage is TRBJ1-6; D may be TRBD1 (6 bases). Trimming shortened V by 4 bases and J by 7 bases, and 14 bases separated the two germline ends. Per germline, CDR1 MGHRA and CDR2 YSYEKL. This CDR3 comprises 15 residues. The CDR3 coding sequence is TGCGCCAGCAGCCCGCCGGACAGAACCAATTCACCCCTCCACTTT. This encodes CASSPPDRTNSPLHF.

In regard to this clonotype: At one boundary the junction diverges from the germline segment, which might be a read error. The gene calls are TRBV30 and TRBJ2-1; 13 nucleotides align to TRBD2. This CDR3 has 15 amino acids. The germline V gene encodes CDR1 GTSNPN and CDR2 SVGIG (reference sequence). CDR3 sequence reads: CAWSPKTIPLAGGVF. As DNA, the CDR3 is TGTGCCTGGAGTCCCAAAACAATCCCACTAGCGGGAGGGGTCTTC. Combining the CDR3 with reference TRBV30 and TRBJ2-1 gives the whole variable domain SQTIHQWPATLVQPVGSPLSLECTVEGTSNPNLYWYRQAAGRGLQLLFYSVGIGQISSEVPQNLSASRPQDRQFILSSKKLLLSDSGFYLCAWSPKTIPLAGGVFGPGTRLTVL.

This clonotype showed up many times. The chain links TRBV7-2 to TRBJ2-5; 14 positions agree with TRBD2. After removal of 5 bases from V and 6 bases from J, the junction contained 5 bases not matched to a gene. This CDR3 has 15 residues. The germline V gene encodes CDR1 SGHTA and CDR2 FQGNSA. The DNA for the CDR3 is TGTGCCAGCAGCCTCAGGACTAGCGGGAGGCAGACCCAGTACTTC. This translates into CASSLRTSGRQTQYF. Full variable domain (outside the CDR3, taken from reference TRBV7-2 and TRBJ2-5): GAGVSQSPSNKVTEKGKDVELRCDPISGHTALYWYRQSLGQGLEFLIYFQGNSAPDKSGLPSDRFSAERTGGSVSTLTIQRTQQEDSAVYLCASSLRTSGRQTQYFGPGTRLLVL.

This clonotype was counted a few times. This sequence joins TRBV20-1 and TRBJ2-1; D might be TRBD2 (6 bases). The V end lost 1 base, the J end lost 7 bases, and 8 bases lay between the germline ends. Per the germline V gene, CDR1 is DFQATT and CDR2 is SNEGSKA (reference sequence). The CDR3 has 12 residues. The CDR3 DNA reads as TGCAGTGCTAGAGGAGGGAGGAATGAGCAGTTCTTC. Translated, it gives CSARGGRNEQFF.

This clonotype was seen once. The chain is built from TRBV6-6 and TRBJ2-7; a possible D gene is TRBD2 (5 bases). This CDR3 comprises 13 residues. Germline V gene sequence: CDR1 MNHNY, CDR2 SVGAGI (reference sequence). V dropped 0 bases and J dropped 5 bases, with 8 bases sitting between them. The CDR3 spells CASSYSSGNEQYF. In nucleotides, the CDR3 is TGTGCCAGCAGTTACTCGAGCGGTAACGAGCAGTACTTC.

V and J are TRBV6-1 and TRBJ2-7, with 8 bases fitting TRBD2. The germline CDR1 and CDR2 sequences are MNHNS and SASEGT. With 6 bases clipped from V and 2 bases from J, the junction kept 6 bases outside the gene matches. The CDR3 has 14 residues. CDR3 nucleotide sequence: TGTGCCAGCAGAGTAGCGGGGCACACCTACGAGCAGTACTTC. Translation gives CASRVAGHTYEQYF.

This clonotype was recorded many times. The chain employs TRBV29-1 and TRBJ2-1, with D unresolved. Germline lookup yields CDR1 SQVTM and CDR2 ANQGSEA. V was trimmed by 4 bases and J by 2 bases, leaving 9 bases between them. The CDR3 length is 13 residues. CDR3 DNA: TGCAGCGTTGGCGGTGGCACCTACAATGAGCAGTTCTTC. This translates into CSVGGGTYNEQFF.

The rearrangement uses TRBV5-1 and TRBJ2-5; no firm D call. The length of the CDR3 is 15 residues. The germline CDR1 and CDR2 sequences are SGHRS and YFSETQ. Trimming cost V 3 bases and J 2 bases, with 14 bases left between them. CDR3 sequence: CASSSGSITQETQYF. CDR3 nucleotides: TGCGCCAGCAGCTCAGGATCTATCACACAAGAGACCCAGTACTTC.

This rearrangement joins TRBV12-3 or TRBV12-4 to TRBJ1-1; D is uncertain. This CDR3 is 15 amino acids long. Trimming stripped 3 bases from V and 1 base from J, with 12 bases between. The CDR3 spells CASSFRVQRNTEAFF. Here the CDR3 DNA reads TGTGCCAGCAGTTTTAGGGTCCAGAGGAACACTGAAGCTTTCTTT.